This TCR beta chain was observed in a study of T cell changes during pregnancy in multiple sclerosis. The assay was immunoSEQ multiplex PCR, and TCRdb's table has in-frame clones only and misses some. The table has under 45,000 clones, 94% seen once. V lost 3 bases to trimming and J lost 6 bases, with 8 bases between them. Germline lookup yields CDR1 ENHRY and CDR2 SYGVKD. This CDR3 is built from 13 residues. The rearrangement joins TRBV10-3 to TRBJ2-2, with D possibly being TRBD1 (6 bases). The input for sequencing was CD4+ T cells from peripheral blood mononuclear cells, taken after pregnancy. This sequence originates from a female donor with multiple sclerosis, enrolled in a pregnancy study. In DNA form, the CDR3 reads TGTGCCATCAGTGACAGGGGACCCGGGGAGCTGTTTTTT. Its protein is CAISDRGPGELFF.